This TCR beta chain was documented in a study of blood T cell repertoires in COVID-19 (dated by TCRdb to 2018 to 2021). In terms of the full investigation: The collaborator samples originated in the United States, Italy and Spain and spanned the acute and convalescent phases of COVID-19. The sample metadata nearly always contained a de-identified subject ID, COVID-19 status, age in years and sex. The dataset comprised deeply sampled blood TCRbeta repertoires from subjects exposed to, actively infected with, or recovered from COVID-19. The repertoires were made available in a free public database intended to serve as a resource for research on the immune response to SARS-CoV-2. The prospective study material was composed of cDNA or gDNA derived from T cells, B-cell-depleted T cells, or PBMCs. HLA class I and class II types, where available, came from metadata supplied by the sample provider rather than from assay-based typing. The samples were drawn from two sources: the first 160 participants of the ongoing ImmuneRACE study, and over 1,000 subjects contributed by 6 global collaborators. Overall study results and their limits: The amount of clinical and demographic metadata varied by source and participant and was provided uncurated.

This clone was counted a few times. What antigen it recognizes has not been identified. Base-call qualities are not available, and no considerably larger clone is one nucleotide away. Collaborating institutions collected whole blood in K2EDTA tubes following their own protocols. Collaborator samples were shipped for TCRbeta analysis as frozen whole blood, isolated PBMCs, or DNA extracted from either sample type. The immunoSEQ Assay, a bias-controlled multiplex PCR, was used to amplify TCRbeta CDR3 regions from genomic DNA. The source study handled its data this way. Nucleated cell counts per sample were estimated from amplification of reference gene primers within the assay. Sequence reads were collapsed and filtered to measure the absolute abundance of every unique TCRbeta CDR3 rearrangement. For each sample, productive Simpson clonality was calculated as the square root of Simpson's diversity index over productive rearrangements. TCRdb limited this immuneACCESS table to in-frame rearrangements with V and J called. A share of clones is missing; checked studies link under half to unresolved V genes, and the rest is unexplained. The V and J calls and the clone size are those of that table, but D and trimming were determined from the DNA. In all, the sample holds roughly 100,000 clones, and more than 80% of those were seen once. Jointly, the top ten make up approximately 12% of the sample.

The germline V gene (reference sequence) yields LNHDA for CDR1 and SQIVND for CDR2. V and J are truncated by 8 bases and 6 bases respectively, leaving an intervening sequence of 16 bases. The CDR3, cysteine through phenylalanine, is 14 amino acids long. Kept here is only the CDR3 DNA, which spans 42 bases and is read in frame from base 1. The sample was peripheral blood. This chain joins TRBV19 to TRBJ1-4, with the D gene call left open. The clonotype comes from a human donor in a cohort sampled during active COVID-19. CDR3 region: CASESLQAHEKLFF. The nucleotide sequence reads TGTGCCAGTGAAAGCCTTCAAGCTCATGAAAAACTGTTTTTT.